Each of the 10 T cell receptor beta chains below was sequenced from the same sample in a study of CD8 T cells in ankylosing spondylitis. Study findings and constraints: A TCR beta motif made of about eight highly homologous variants seemed typical of ankylosing spondylitis blood.

Their specific antigens are unknown. TCRdb re-derived calls from the 5' RACE reads in MiXCR, one entry per CDR3 protein. The sample lists roughly 700,000 distinct CDR3 sequences, over 15% seen once, with roughly a fifth in the top ten. Material: blood, either unsorted or a sorted T cell fraction (not recorded which). The source of these receptors is a male donor with ankylosing spondylitis.

The CDR3 here is CSATHGSSYEQYF. CDR3 nucleotide sequence: TGCAGTGCTACTCATGGGAGCTCCTACGAGCAGTACTTC. V and J are TRBV20-1 and TRBJ2-7, with TRBD2 as a possible D gene (5 bases). Germline values: CDR1 DFQATT, CDR2 SNEGSKA (reference sequence). The V end lost 4 bases, the J end lost 0 bases, and 10 bases lay between the germline ends. There are 13 residues in the CDR3.

In this sample, this clonotype turned up a few times. The rearrangement links TRBV10-3 to TRBJ1-5; weak D call: TRBD1 (5 bases). Trimming removed 1 base from V and 4 bases from J, with 8 bases in between. Per the germline V gene, CDR1 is ENHRY and CDR2 is SYGVKD. The CDR3 contains 14 residues. The CDR3 reads CAISELGGNQPQHF. In DNA, the CDR3 is TGTGCCATCAGTGAGTTGGGGGGTAATCAGCCCCAGCATTTT.

This clonotype was counted between two and nine times. The J gene is TRBJ2-2, the V gene TRBV20-1; weak D call: TRBD2 (6 bases). Trimming left V 3 bases short and J 4 bases short, with 15 bases between. Per germline, CDR1 DFQATT and CDR2 SNEGSKA (reference sequence). The CDR3 spans 15 residues. CDR3 protein: CSARDHTSPTGELFF. CDR3 nucleotides: TGCAGTGCTAGGGACCACACTAGCCCCACCGGGGAGCTGTTTTTT.

This clonotype was observed a few times. V is TRBV12-3 or TRBV12-4 and J is TRBJ2-1, with TRBD1 matching 7 bases. The trim removed 3 bases at V and 7 bases at J, leaving 6 bases unmatched. The CDR3 is 14 residues long. The CDR3: CASSFLQTGNEQFF. The CDR3 nucleotides read TGTGCCAGCAGTTTCCTCCAGACAGGGAATGAGCAGTTCTTC.

This clonotype was picked up a small number of times. This chain connects TRBV2 to TRBJ1-5, with D tentatively TRBD1 (5 bases). Per germline, CDR1 SNHLY and CDR2 FYNNEI. The germline V and J ends were trimmed by 3 bases and 6 bases, with 12 bases remaining between them. This CDR3 region has 14 residues. The CDR3 region is CASSDFSGTQPQHF. The CDR3 nucleotides read TGTGCCAGCAGTGATTTTTCAGGGACTCAGCCCCAGCATTTT.

This clonotype was detected only a few times. The chain uses TRBV9 and TRBJ2-4; D may be TRBD1 (5 bases). This CDR3 is 12 amino acids long. V lost 0 bases and J lost 15, with 13 bases in between. In germline, CDR1 is SGDLS, CDR2 YYNGEE. The CDR3 nucleotides read TGTGCCAGCAGCGTAGCCCCGGACAAGCTGTACTTC. Its translation is CASSVAPDKLYF.

This clonotype was seen a handful of times. V usage is TRBV7-9 and J usage is TRBJ1-4; D possibly corresponds to TRBD1 (5 bases). Trimming removed 1 base from V and 7 bases from J, with 16 bases in between. The germline V gene has CDR1 SEHNR and CDR2 FQNEAQ (reference sequence). The CDR3 extends over 16 amino acids. DNA of the CDR3: TGTGCCAGCAGCTTAGGGGAGGCAGCGGGACGTGAAAAACTGTTTTTT. Its protein product is CASSLGEAAGREKLFF.

This clonotype has a handful of counts. The chain joins TRBV27 to TRBJ2-3; a possible D gene is TRBD2 (6 bases). Germline V gene lookup returns CDR1 MNHEY and CDR2 SMNVEV (reference sequence). The V gene lost 0 bases and the J gene lost 6 bases, with 16 bases spanning the gap. This CDR3 is 16 amino acids long. The CDR3, as DNA: TGTGCCAGCAGTTTATCGATGAGCGGGTCCGGGGATACGCAGTATTTT. Encoded protein: CASSLSMSGSGDTQYF.

The chain employs TRBV10-3 and TRBJ2-3; 7 bases are a match to TRBD1. Germline CDR1 ENHRY, CDR2 SYGVKD. Trimming at V came to 4 bases and at J to 6 bases, leaving 7 bases not matched to a gene. CDR3 length: 14 amino acids. The CDR3 here is CAISADRDSDTQYF. For the CDR3, the DNA is TGTGCCATCAGTGCCGACAGGGATTCGGATACGCAGTATTTT.

The chain joins TRBV19 to TRBJ2-1, with 12 bases identical to TRBD2. CDR1 LNHDA and CDR2 SQIVND come from the germline V gene (reference sequence). Losses at the gene ends were 10 bases for V and 7 bases for J; bases not matched to a gene: 14. The CDR3 has 16 amino acids. In DNA form, the CDR3 reads TGTGCCACCAGCCGATGGGAACTAGCGGGGGGAAATGAGCAGTTCTTC. Translated: CATSRWELAGGNEQFF.